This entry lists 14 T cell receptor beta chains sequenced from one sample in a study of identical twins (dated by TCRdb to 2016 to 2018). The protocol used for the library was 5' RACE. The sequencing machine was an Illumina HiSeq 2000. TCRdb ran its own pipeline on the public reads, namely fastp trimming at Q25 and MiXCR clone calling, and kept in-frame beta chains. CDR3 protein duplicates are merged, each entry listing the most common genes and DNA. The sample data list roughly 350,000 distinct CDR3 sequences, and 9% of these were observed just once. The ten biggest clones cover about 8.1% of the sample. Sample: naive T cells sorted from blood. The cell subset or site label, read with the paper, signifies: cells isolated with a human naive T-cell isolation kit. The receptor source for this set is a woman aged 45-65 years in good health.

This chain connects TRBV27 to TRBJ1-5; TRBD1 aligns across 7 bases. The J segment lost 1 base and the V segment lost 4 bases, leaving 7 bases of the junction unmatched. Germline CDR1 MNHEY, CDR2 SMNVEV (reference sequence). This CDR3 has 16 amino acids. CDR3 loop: CASSSYRGRSNQPQHF. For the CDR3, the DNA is TGTGCCAGCAGTTCATACAGGGGACGGAGCAATCAGCCCCAGCATTTT.

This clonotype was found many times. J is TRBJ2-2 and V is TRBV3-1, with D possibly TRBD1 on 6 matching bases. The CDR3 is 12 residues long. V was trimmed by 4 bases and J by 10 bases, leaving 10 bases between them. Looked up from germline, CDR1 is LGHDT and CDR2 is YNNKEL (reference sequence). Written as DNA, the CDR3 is TGTGCCAGCAGCCGGACAGTGGCGGAGCTGTTTTTT. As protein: CASSRTVAELFF.

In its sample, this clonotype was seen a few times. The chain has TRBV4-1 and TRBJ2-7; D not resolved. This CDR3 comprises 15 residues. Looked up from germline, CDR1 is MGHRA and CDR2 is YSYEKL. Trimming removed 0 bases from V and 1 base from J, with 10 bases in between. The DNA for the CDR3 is TGCGCCAGCAGCCAAGACCGGACCCTATCCTACGAGCAGTACTTC. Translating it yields CASSQDRTLSYEQYF.

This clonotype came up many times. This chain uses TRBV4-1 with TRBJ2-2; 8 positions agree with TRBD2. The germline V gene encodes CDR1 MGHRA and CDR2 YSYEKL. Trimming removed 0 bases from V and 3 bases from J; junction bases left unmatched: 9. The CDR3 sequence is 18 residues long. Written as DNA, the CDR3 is TGCGCCAGCAGCCAAGATTGGGGTAGCGGGACATACACCGGGGAGCTGTTTTTT. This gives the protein CASSQDWGSGTYTGELFF.

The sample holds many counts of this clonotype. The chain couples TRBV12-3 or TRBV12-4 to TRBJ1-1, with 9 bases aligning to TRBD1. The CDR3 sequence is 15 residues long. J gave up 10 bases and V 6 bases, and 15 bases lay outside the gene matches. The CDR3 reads CASSYPPGQGNGAFF. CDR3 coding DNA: TGTGCCAGCAGCTATCCCCCGGGACAGGGTAACGGAGCTTTCTTT.

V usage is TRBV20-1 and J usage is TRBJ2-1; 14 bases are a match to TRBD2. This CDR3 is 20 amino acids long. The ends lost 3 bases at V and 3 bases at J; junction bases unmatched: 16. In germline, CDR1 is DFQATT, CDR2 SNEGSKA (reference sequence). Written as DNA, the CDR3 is TGCAGTGCTAGTAACCCCGGGACTAGCGGGAGAATCCTGAGCTACAATGAGCAGTTCTTC. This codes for CSASNPGTSGRILSYNEQFF.

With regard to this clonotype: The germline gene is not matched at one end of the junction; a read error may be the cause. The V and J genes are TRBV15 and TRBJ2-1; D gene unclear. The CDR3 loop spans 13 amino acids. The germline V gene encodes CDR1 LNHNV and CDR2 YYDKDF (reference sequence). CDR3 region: CATSRDLVGSRWF. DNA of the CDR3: TGTGCCACCAGCAGAGATCTGGTGGGCAGCCGGTGGTTC.

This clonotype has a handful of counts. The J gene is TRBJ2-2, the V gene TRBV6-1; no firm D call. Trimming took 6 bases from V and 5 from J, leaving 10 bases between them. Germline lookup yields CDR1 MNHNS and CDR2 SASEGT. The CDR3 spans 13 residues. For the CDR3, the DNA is TGTGCCAGCAGAAGATTAAAGACCGGGGAGCTGTTTTTT. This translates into CASRRLKTGELFF.

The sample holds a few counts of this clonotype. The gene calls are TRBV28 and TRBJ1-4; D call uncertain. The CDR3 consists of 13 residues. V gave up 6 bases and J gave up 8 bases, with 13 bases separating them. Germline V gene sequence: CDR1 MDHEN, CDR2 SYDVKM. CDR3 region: CASSPVLGEKLFF. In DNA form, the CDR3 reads TGTGCCAGCAGCCCGGTCCTGGGCGAAAAACTGTTTTTT.

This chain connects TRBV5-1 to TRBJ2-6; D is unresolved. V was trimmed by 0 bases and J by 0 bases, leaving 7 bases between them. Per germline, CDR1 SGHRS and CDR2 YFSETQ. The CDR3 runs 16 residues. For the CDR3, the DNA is TGCGCCAGCAGCTTGGGACTCCTCTCTGGGGCCAACGTCCTGACTTTC. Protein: CASSLGLLSGANVLTF.

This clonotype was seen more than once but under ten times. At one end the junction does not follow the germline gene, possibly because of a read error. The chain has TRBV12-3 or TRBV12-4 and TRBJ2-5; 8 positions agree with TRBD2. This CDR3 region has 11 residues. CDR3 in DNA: TGTGCCAGCAGCTTAGCGGGGCGCAAGTACTTC. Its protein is CASSLAGRKYF.

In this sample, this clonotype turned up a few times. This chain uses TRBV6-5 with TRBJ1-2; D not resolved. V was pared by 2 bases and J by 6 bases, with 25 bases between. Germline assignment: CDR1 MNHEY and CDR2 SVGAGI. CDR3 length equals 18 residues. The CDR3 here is CASSYEVTKGTIDHGYTF. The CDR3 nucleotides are TGTGCCAGCAGTTACGAGGTCACAAAGGGCACAATCGATCATGGCTACACCTTC.

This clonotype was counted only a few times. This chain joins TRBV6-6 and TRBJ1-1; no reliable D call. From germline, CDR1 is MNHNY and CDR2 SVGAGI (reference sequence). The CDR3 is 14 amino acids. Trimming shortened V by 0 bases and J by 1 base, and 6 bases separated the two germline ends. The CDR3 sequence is CASSYSGRNTEAFF. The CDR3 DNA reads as TGTGCCAGCAGTTACTCCGGACGGAACACTGAAGCTTTCTTT.

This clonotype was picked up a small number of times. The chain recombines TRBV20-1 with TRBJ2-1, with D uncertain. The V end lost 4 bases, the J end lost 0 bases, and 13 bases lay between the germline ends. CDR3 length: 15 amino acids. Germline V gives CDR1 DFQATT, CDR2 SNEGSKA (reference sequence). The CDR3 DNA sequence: TGCAGTGCTACCCCGGCTTCGAGCTCCTACAATGAGCAGTTCTTC. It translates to CSATPASSSYNEQFF.